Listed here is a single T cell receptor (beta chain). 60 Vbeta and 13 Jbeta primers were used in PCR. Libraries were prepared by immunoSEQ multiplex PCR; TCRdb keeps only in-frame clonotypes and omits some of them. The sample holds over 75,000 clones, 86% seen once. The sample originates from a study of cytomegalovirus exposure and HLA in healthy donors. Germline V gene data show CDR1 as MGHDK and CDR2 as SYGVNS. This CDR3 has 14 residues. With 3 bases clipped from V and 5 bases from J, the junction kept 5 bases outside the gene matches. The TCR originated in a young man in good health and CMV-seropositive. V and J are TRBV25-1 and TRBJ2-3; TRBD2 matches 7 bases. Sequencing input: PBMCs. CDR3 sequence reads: CASSEGEGIDTQYF. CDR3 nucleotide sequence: TGTGCCAGCAGTGAGGGGGAGGGAATAGATACGCAGTATTTT.